The entry below gives a single T cell receptor (beta chain) sequence along with its context. The specificity of this receptor is unknown. No quality values exist for individual bases; no much larger clone is one base distant. The library was obtained by 5' RACE. The instrument given in TCRdb is Illumina HiSeq 2500. A second PCR of roughly 7 to 12 cycles was run with a J-beta primer mix and a sample-barcoded 5' primer. A unique molecular identifier was introduced onto each TCR beta cDNA molecule by a template-switch 5' adaptor carrying 12 random nucleotides. At least 3 million CDR3-containing paired-end reads were obtained from each sample. All of the RNA was converted into first-strand cDNA using the Mint cDNA synthesis kit, with a TRBC-specific oligonucleotide serving as the primer. Following uracil-DNA glycosylase treatment, all cDNA underwent a first 18-cycle PCR with the universal primers M1SS and BC2_uni_R. In the source study's methods: For normalization, 1 million high-quality reads were randomly selected from each sample, with every read carrying a distinct molecular identifier. Instead of being binned into consensus sequences, reads with shared molecular identifiers were discarded. MiTCR, run with a Q25 quality threshold and the strictest error-elimination algorithm, handled CDR3 identification, clonotype clustering and error correction. Lower-bound total TCR beta diversity was estimated with a nonparametric unseen species model using Euler transformation. TCRdb itself trimmed the public reads at Q25 with fastp, ran MiXCR and retained productive beta chains. Duplicate CDR3 protein sequences are folded into a single record with the most common DNA and genes. TCRdb, rather than the study authors, made the V and J calls. Here the sample has about 670,000 distinct CDR3 sequences; less than 45% occur a single time. The top ten constitute 25% to 35% of the sample.

Donors were under 40 systemically healthy Caucasian individuals from Russia aged roughly 6 to 95 years. Around 10 milliliters of peripheral blood were collected from each donor into EDTA-treated Vacutainer tubes. PBMCs were isolated by Ficoll-Paque density-gradient centrifugation, with at least 6 million obtained per sample. Trizol reagent was used to extract total RNA from PBMCs, with at least 6 micrograms per sample. For every donor, flow cytometry on a PBMC aliquot measured the percentage of naive CD45RAhigh/CD27high T cells. The record originates from a study of blood T cells in healthy people across ages (dated by TCRdb to the mid-2010s). Background for the entire study: In model experiments, template switching captured roughly one uniquely barcoded TCR beta cDNA molecule for every two T cells. The study measured age-related changes in TCR beta repertoire diversity using deep sequencing normalized with unique cDNA molecular identifiers. Donors were grouped into four age groups: young (average approximately 15 years), middle-aged (about 38), aged (over 55) and long-lived (about 82). To avoid experimental bias, donors of different ages were distributed randomly across sequencing lanes. The study analyzed two additional independent replicas of 1 million unique cDNA reads from the same blood draw for two donors, one aged 18 to 30 and one aged 80 or older.

General conclusions and limits of the study: Bulk unsorted PBMC profiling prevented conclusive comparison of naive and antigen-experienced compartments. The CMV infection status of donors was not known, potentially confounding age-related changes in expanded clonotypes. There was a strong correlation between observed TCR beta diversity and the percentage of naive T cells measured by flow cytometry. Observed TCR beta diversity per million T cells fell roughly linearly with age, and a significant reduction was already apparent by age roughly 41. Estimates of total diversity based on one million sequenced T cells were considered lower bounds and underestimates. Compared with the aged group, more naive CD4+ T cells, fewer expanded clones and increased TCR diversity were shown by the long-lived group, suggesting age selection.

CDR1 and CDR2, looked up from the germline V gene (reference sequence), are DFQATT and SNEGSKA. The CDR3 numbers 13 residues from cysteine through phenylalanine. The entry retains the CDR3 DNA only, 39 bases that are in frame from base 1. This receptor was obtained from an elderly man in good health. The sample comprised blood. This receptor chain uses TRBV20-1 and TRBJ2-5; TRBD1 is a possible D gene, resting on 5 matching bases. The J call is uncertain, as TRBJ2-7 better fits the DNA end. The CDR3 protein sequence reads: CSARLTDSYEQYF. The sequence in DNA is TGCAGTGCTAGATTGACAGATAGCTACGAGCAGTACTTC.